A selection of T cell receptor beta chains follows, all from one sample in a study of blood T cells in healthy people across ages. TCRdb re-called the 5' RACE reads with MiXCR, one entry per CDR3 protein. The sample includes hundreds of thousands of distinct CDR3 sequences, about 43% of them seen just once. The sample consisted of blood. The source is an elderly man in good health. Both conserved end residues are part of each CDR3. Each record gives: J gene, clone size, D gene, V gene, CDR3 DNA, CDR3 protein. D genes are given only for firm matches. Clone size is given for some rows only: seen once, a few or many times, or a class if the clone is expanded.

>TRBJ2-1|-|TRBD2|TRBV5-1
TGCGCCAGCAGCCTATATAGACTAGCGGGAGAGAAAGCCTACAATGAGCAGTTCTTC
CASSLYRLAGEKAYNEQFF
>TRBJ2-3|-|TRBD2|TRBV7-2
TGTGCCAGCAGCCCCCGAGCGGGAGGGACGGCAGATACGCAGTATTTT
CASSPRAGGTADTQYF
>TRBJ2-5|few|-|TRBV28
TGTGCCAGCAGACAGAACGTGGAGACCCAGTACTTC
CASRQNVETQYF
>TRBJ2-5|many|TRBD1|TRBV29-1
TGCAGCGTTGAAACAGGGGGGATGGGGACCCAGTACTTC
CSVETGGMGTQYF
>TRBJ1-3|few|-|TRBV4-3
TGCGCCAGCAGCCAAGGCATGGATTCTGGAAACACCATATATTTT
CASSQGMDSGNTIYF
>TRBJ2-5|-|-|TRBV6-2/TRBV6-3
TGTGCCAGCAGTGCCGGCGGGGACCAAGAGACCCAGTACTTC
CASSAGGDQETQYF
>TRBJ2-5|-|-|TRBV28
TGTGCCAACAGTTTATTTGGGGGGAAAGAGACCCAGTACTTC
CANSLFGGKETQYF
>TRBJ2-1|-|TRBD2|TRBV7-6
TGTGCCAGCAGCTTAGGCCCGGGACGAGCGGGAGTCAATGAGCAGTTCTTC
CASSLGPGRAGVNEQFF
>TRBJ1-4|few|-|TRBV25-1
TGTGCCAGCAGTGAATATTACAGCCTTGCAACTAATGAAAAACTGTTTTTT
CASSEYYSLATNEKLFF
>TRBJ1-6|few|-|TRBV7-2
TGTGCCAGCAGCCTGAGAGGGGCCTATAATTCACCCCTCCACTTT
CASSLRGAYNSPLHF
>TRBJ2-4|-|TRBD1|TRBV4-3
TGCGCCAGCAGCCGGGGACAGGGAGGCATTCAGTACTTC
CASSRGQGGIQYF